The 10 T cell receptor beta chains in this list originate from one sample, sequenced in a study of control samples from healthy donors and cancer patients. Libraries were prepared by immunoSEQ multiplex PCR; TCRdb keeps only in-frame clonotypes and omits some of them. The table has approximately 170,000 clones, around 93% seen once. The sample consisted of blood. The receptors were gathered from a woman aged 55 to 70 in good health.

This clone was picked up a small number of times. V usage is TRBV6-1 and J usage is TRBJ2-7; D may match TRBD1 or TRBD2 (6 bases each). Germline-derived CDR1 and CDR2 are MNHNS and SASEGT. The CDR3 has 16 amino acids. V was cut by 3 bases and J by 1 base, with 16 bases left in between. This CDR3 is CASSDPSRGGSYEQYF. Here the CDR3 DNA reads TGTGCCAGCAGTGATCCCTCGAGAGGGGGGTCCTACGAGCAGTACTTC.

This chain joins TRBV11-1 and TRBJ2-7, with 7 bases lining up with TRBD1. V shed 5 bases, J shed 0 bases, and the junction held 10 bases outside the gene matches. Germline values: CDR1 SGHAT, CDR2 FQDESV (reference sequence). CDR3 length: 16 amino acids. The CDR3 sequence is CASSPQGTGVSYEQYF. For the CDR3, the DNA is TGTGCCAGCAGCCCACAAGGTACAGGGGTCTCCTACGAGCAGTACTTC.

V is TRBV27 and J is TRBJ2-1; 9 nucleotides line up with TRBD1. Looked up from germline, CDR1 is MNHEY and CDR2 is SMNVEV (reference sequence). The CDR3 has 16 amino acids. V gave up 1 base and J gave up 5 bases; unmatched junction bases: 6. CDR3 DNA sequence: TGTGCCAGCAGTTTATATAGGGACAGGGTAGACAATGAGCAGTTCTTC. It is translated as CASSLYRDRVDNEQFF.

The chain carries TRBV2 and TRBJ1-1, with a weak D call TRBD1 (5 bases). This CDR3 comprises 11 residues. Trimming cost V 7 bases and J 5 bases, with 8 bases left between them. Looked up from germline, CDR1 is SNHLY and CDR2 is FYNNEI. CDR3 amino acids: CASTRTTEAFF. The CDR3 nucleotides are TGTGCCAGCACAAGGACAACTGAAGCTTTCTTT.

This clone was recorded only once. The chain has TRBV15 and TRBJ1-4, with unresolved D. Per germline, CDR1 LNHNV and CDR2 YYDKDF (reference sequence). Trimming stripped 0 bases from V and 2 bases from J, with 7 bases between. The CDR3 loop spans 15 amino acids. The CDR3 DNA is TGTGCCACCAGCAGAGATAAGGGTACTAATGAAAAACTGTTTTTT. It encodes CATSRDKGTNEKLFF.

The chain joins TRBV5-4 to TRBJ1-1; 7 positions match TRBD1. Germline-derived CDR1 and CDR2 are SGHNT and YYREEE (reference sequence). The CDR3 has 13 amino acids. V dropped 3 bases and J dropped 9; count of bases not matched to a gene: 8. The CDR3 sequence: CASSSTTGTKAFF. The CDR3 coding sequence is TGTGCCAGCAGCTCCACGACAGGGACGAAAGCTTTCTTT.

J is TRBJ1-4 and V is TRBV4-3; D not resolved. The CDR3 loop spans 15 amino acids. The V end lost 4 bases, the J end lost 0 bases, and 9 bases lay between the germline ends. CDR1 is LGHNA, CDR2 YSLEER, per germline. CDR3 nucleotides: TGCGCCAGCAGCCCGCGACTGGCAACTAATGAAAAACTGTTTTTT. Amino acid sequence: CASSPRLATNEKLFF.

The chain joins TRBV5-6 to TRBJ2-7; 8 bases agree with TRBD1. This CDR3 is built from 14 residues. Germline trimming cut 4 bases from V and 6 bases from J; bases unmatched to any gene: 9. Looked up from germline, CDR1 is SGHDT and CDR2 is YYEEEE. The CDR3 reads CASSLDRATSEQYF. CDR3 nucleotides: TGTGCCAGCAGCCTGGACAGGGCGACGAGCGAGCAGTACTTC.

A word on this clone: Other DNA sequences in this specimen translate into the identical CDR3. The rearrangement uses TRBV10-3 and TRBJ2-7, with 10 bases lining up with TRBD1. The V gene end was trimmed by 8 bases and the J gene end by 1 base; junction bases not matched to a gene: 5. Germline V lookup: CDR1 ENHRY, CDR2 SYGVKD. The CDR3 runs 14 residues. CDR3 bases: TGTGCCATCGGGGGGACAGGGGTTTCCTACGAGCAGTACTTC. Amino acids: CAIGGTGVSYEQYF.

The chain joins TRBV9 to TRBJ2-5; D may correspond to TRBD1 or TRBD2 (5 bases each). This CDR3 comprises 17 residues. The germline V and J ends were trimmed by 4 bases and 4 bases, with 23 bases remaining between them. CDR1 and CDR2 from the germline V gene are SGDLS and YYNGEE. The CDR3 nucleotides read TGTGCCAGCAGCCCCGGGGTAGGGACGTTTGAGGGAGAGACCCAGTACTTC. It is translated as CASSPGVGTFEGETQYF.